These 11 T cell receptor beta chains originate from one sample sequenced in a study of graft-versus-host responses after intestinal transplantation. Antigens of these TCRs are unknown. Some clones are missing from TCRdb's copy, which holds only in-frame ones; the method was immunoSEQ multiplex PCR. This table has about 70,000 clones, 90% appearing once. The specimen was unstimulated CD8+ T cells sorted from spleen or lymph node cells, collected before intestinal transplant. The receptors were gathered from a human donor who received an intestinal transplant.

The chain combines TRBV19 with TRBJ1-2; 7 bases fit TRBD1. Germline assignment: CDR1 LNHDA and CDR2 SQIVND (reference sequence). The V gene end was trimmed by 0 bases and the J gene end by 0 bases; junction bases not matched to a gene: 10. CDR3 size: 18 residues. The CDR3 is CASSIDGGDSSANYGYTF. The CDR3 DNA reads as TGTGCCAGTAGTATAGATGGCGGGGACAGTTCAGCTAACTATGGCTACACCTTC.

The genes are TRBV7-9 and TRBJ1-6; a weak D match, TRBD1 (5 bases). The CDR3 runs to 12 residues. Germline V gene sequence: CDR1 SEHNR, CDR2 FQNEAQ (reference sequence). V lost 4 bases to trimming and J lost 10 bases, with 8 bases between them. CDR3 loop: CASSSGSSPLHF. DNA for the CDR3: TGTGCCAGCAGCTCAGGGTCCTCACCCCTCCACTTT.

About this clone itself: Different DNA sequences within this sample yield the same CDR3. DNA of the CDR3: TGTGCCAGCAGCGCGACTAGCGGGGGGGGGTACGAGCAGTACTTC. This encodes CASSATSGGGYEQYF. The V gene is TRBV9, the J gene TRBJ2-7; TRBD2 matches 14 bases. Germline V gene lookup returns CDR1 SGDLS and CDR2 YYNGEE. Losses at the gene ends were 3 bases for V and 4 bases for J; bases not matched to a gene: 3. The CDR3 has 15 residues.

The chain carries TRBV11-2 and TRBJ2-5; D call uncertain. The germline V gene has CDR1 SGHAT and CDR2 FQNNGV. The CDR3 is 15 amino acids. The V gene lost 3 bases and the J gene lost 1 base, with 12 bases spanning the gap. CDR3 region: CASSLTRQIQETQYF. The CDR3 DNA reads TGTGCCAGCAGCTTGACTCGCCAGATCCAAGAGACCCAGTACTTC. Together with reference TRBV11-2 and TRBJ2-5, the CDR3 gives the full variable domain: EAGVAQSPRYKIIEKRQSVAFWCNPISGHATLYWYQQILGQGPKLLIQFQNNGVVDDSQLPKDRFSAERLKGVDSTLKIQPAKLEDSAVYLCASSLTRQIQETQYFGPGTRLLVL.

This chain joins TRBV4-1 and TRBJ1-1, with unresolved D. The CDR3 is made up of 15 amino acids. Deletions cut 2 bases from V and 0 bases from J, with 10 bases between. Germline V gene lookup returns CDR1 MGHRA and CDR2 YSYEKL. The CDR3 region has the DNA TGCGCCAGCAGCCAACCCCCCGGGATGAACACTGAAGCTTTCTTT. It codes for CASSQPPGMNTEAFF.

The chain joins TRBV9 to TRBJ2-1; TRBD1 might be the D (6 bases). The CDR3 extends over 15 amino acids. Deletions cut 3 bases from V and 6 bases from J, with 16 bases between. Germline V gives CDR1 SGDLS, CDR2 YYNGEE. The chain's CDR3 is CASSAQGRPLNEQFF. The CDR3 DNA reads TGTGCCAGCAGCGCACAGGGTCGCCCCCTCAATGAGCAGTTCTTC.

The gene calls are TRBV14 and TRBJ1-1; no definite D call. V gave up 0 bases and J gave up 3 bases, with 11 bases separating them. The CDR3 totals 15 residues. The germline V gene encodes CDR1 SGHDN and CDR2 FVKESK. The CDR3: CASSQEPLRYTEAFF. CDR3 DNA: TGTGCCAGCAGCCAAGAACCCCTTAGATACACTGAAGCTTTCTTT.

The rearrangement uses TRBV19 and TRBJ2-4, with D possibly TRBD1 on 6 matching bases. The CDR3 consists of 16 residues. Germline lookup yields CDR1 LNHDA and CDR2 SQIVND (reference sequence). Trimming pared 3 bases from V and 0 bases from J, leaving 12 bases between. The CDR3 is CASSIPDRKAKNIQYF. CDR3 bases: TGTGCCAGTAGTATCCCCGACAGGAAAGCCAAAAACATTCAGTACTTC.

The chain carries TRBV7-9 and TRBJ1-6, with TRBD1 matching over 10 bases. Per the germline V gene, CDR1 is SEHNR and CDR2 is FQNEAQ (reference sequence). This CDR3 spans 14 amino acids. Germline trimming cut 6 bases from V and 9 bases from J; bases unmatched to any gene: 5. CDR3 amino acids: CASSSWTGGSPLHF. CDR3 DNA: TGTGCCAGCAGTTCTTGGACAGGGGGTTCACCCCTCCACTTT.

The rearrangement uses TRBV4-2 and TRBJ1-2, with 8 nucleotides matching TRBD1. CDR3 size: 14 residues. The V gene end was trimmed by 3 bases and the J gene end by 4 bases; junction bases not matched to a gene: 4. Looked up from germline, CDR1 is LGHNA and CDR2 is YNFKEQ. The CDR3 spells CASSHSDRGYGYTF. The CDR3 nucleotides read TGTGCCAGCAGCCACTCAGACAGGGGCTATGGCTACACCTTC.

The rearrangement uses TRBV27 and TRBJ1-2, with 10 bases matching TRBD1. The CDR3 totals 15 residues. The germline gives CDR1 MNHEY, CDR2 SMNVEV (reference sequence). Trimming took 3 bases from V and 7 from J; bases not matched to a gene: 8. The CDR3 sequence: CASSFAGTGARGYTF. The CDR3 bases are TGTGCCAGCAGTTTTGCGGGGACAGGGGCTCGTGGCTACACCTTC.